These 21 T cell receptor beta chains came from one sample sequenced in a study of cytomegalovirus exposure and HLA in healthy donors. In the PCR, 60 Vbeta and 13 Jbeta primers were used. Clones were sequenced by immunoSEQ multiplex PCR, and TCRdb holds only the in-frame ones, with some missing. The table includes 20,000 or so clones, over 65% detected once. What was sequenced was PBMCs. These TCRs come from a man aged 55 to 69 in good health and CMV-seronegative.

The CDR3 DNA reads as TGTGCCACCAGCAGAGGGGACAGCCTTGAAGCTTTCTTT. Translated, it gives CATSRGDSLEAFF. The V gene is TRBV15, the J gene TRBJ1-1; 7 positions agree with TRBD1. Germline V CDR1 and CDR2: LNHNV, YYDKDF (reference sequence). Losses at the gene ends were 1 base for V and 7 bases for J; bases not matched to a gene: 3. This CDR3 is 13 amino acids long. Based on the CDR3 plus reference TRBV15 and TRBJ1-1, the full variable domain is DAMVIQNPRYQVTQFGKPVTLSCSQTLNHNVMYWYQQKSSQAPKLLFHYYDKDFNNEADTPDNFQSRRPNTSFCFLDIRSPGLGDTAMYLCATSRGDSLEAFFGQGTRLTVV.

In this sample, this clone turned up once. The chain uses TRBV6-1 and TRBJ1-6; a possible D gene is TRBD1 (5 bases). Trimming cost V 4 bases and J 7 bases, with 14 bases left between them. From germline, CDR1 is MNHNS and CDR2 SASEGT. This CDR3 has 15 amino acids. In DNA form, the CDR3 reads TGTGCCAGCAGTGTCGGTGGGGCTATCAATTCACCCCTCCACTTT. Translating gives CASSVGGAINSPLHF.

V usage is TRBV7-3 and J usage is TRBJ1-1, with no clear D. There are 16 residues in the CDR3. Trimming took off 2 bases at V and 5 bases at J, with 18 bases between the two ends. CDR1 SGHTA and CDR2 FQGTGA come from the germline V gene. CDR3 DNA sequence: TGTGCCAGCAGCTTATTAGGGATTCGGGGTAGGACTGAAGCTTTCTTT. Translated, it gives CASSLLGIRGRTEAFF.

The chain carries TRBV18 and TRBJ1-5, with D uncertain. The CDR3 runs 15 residues. Germline assignment: CDR1 KGHSH and CDR2 LQKENI. Trimming left V 2 bases short and J 0 bases short, with 8 bases between. The CDR3 bases are TGTGCCAGCTCACCATTTGAGTCTAGCAATCAGCCCCAGCATTTT. Residues: CASSPFESSNQPQHF.

The rearrangement joins TRBV19 to TRBJ1-4, with D unresolved. The CDR3 has 15 amino acids. CDR1 is LNHDA, CDR2 SQIVND, per germline (reference sequence). V lost 5 bases and J 5 bases, leaving 15 bases between the germline ends. The CDR3 DNA reads TGTGCCAGTAGTCCCCGGACGGGGTCAAATGAAAAACTGTTTTTT. Translating gives CASSPRTGSNEKLFF.

V gene TRBV2 combines with J gene TRBJ2-2; 8 bases match TRBD1. After removal of 2 bases from V and 6 bases from J, the junction contained 11 bases not matched to a gene. Germline V gene data show CDR1 as SNHLY and CDR2 as FYNNEI. This CDR3 region has 17 residues. CDR3 loop: CASSELATGGYAGELFF. CDR3 sequence (DNA): TGTGCCAGCAGTGAATTGGCTACAGGGGGATACGCCGGGGAGCTGTTTTTT.

This rearrangement joins TRBV5-8 to TRBJ2-7; 8 bases align to TRBD2. Trimming took 0 bases from V and 0 from J; bases not matched to a gene: 5. The CDR3 is 16 residues long. Germline lookup yields CDR1 SGHTS and CDR2 YDEGEE. CDR3 in amino acids: CASSLERGLSSYEQYF. The CDR3 DNA sequence: TGTGCCAGCAGCTTGGAGCGGGGGTTAAGCTCCTACGAGCAGTACTTC. Variable domain in full (rest from reference TRBV5-8 and TRBJ2-7): EAGVTQSPTHLIKTRGQQATLRCSPISGHTSVYWYQQALGLGLQFLLWYDEGEERNRGNFPPRFSGRQFPNYSSELNVNALELEDSALYLCASSLERGLSSYEQYFGPGTRLTVT.

The chain uses TRBV10-1 and TRBJ2-3; possible D gene TRBD2, 6 bases. V was trimmed by 1 base and J by 4 bases, leaving 12 bases between them. CDR1 is WNHNN, CDR2 SYGVQD, per germline (reference sequence). This CDR3 region has 15 residues. The CDR3 DNA follows: TGCGCCAGCAGTGAGTGGCCGCGGGGCTCAGATACGCAGTATTTT. Its protein product is CASSEWPRGSDTQYF.

The rearrangement uses TRBV27 and TRBJ2-1; the D gene is possibly TRBD1 (6 bases). This CDR3 region has 15 residues. V was shortened by 3 bases and J by 5 bases, with 14 bases between the two germline ends. Germline V gene data show CDR1 as MNHEY and CDR2 as SMNVEV (reference sequence). This chain's CDR3 is CASSFNWDTNNEQFF. The CDR3, as DNA: TGTGCCAGCAGTTTTAACTGGGACACTAACAATGAGCAGTTCTTC.

The chain links TRBV6-5 to TRBJ2-3; D is ambiguous. Trimming removed 7 bases from V and 3 bases from J, with 17 bases in between. Looked up from germline, CDR1 is MNHEY and CDR2 is SVGAGI. CDR3 length: 15 residues. The CDR3 nucleotides are TGTGCCAGCACCCCCCACGAATACGGGACAGATACGCAGTATTTT. Its translation: CASTPHEYGTDTQYF.

The rearrangement links TRBV6-5 to TRBJ1-2; 7 nucleotides match TRBD1. V was pared by 6 bases and J by 2 bases, with 9 bases of the junction left unmatched. Germline lookup yields CDR1 MNHEY and CDR2 SVGAGI. The CDR3 contains 15 residues. Here the CDR3 reads CASRPTGDSNYGYTF. The CDR3 DNA reads as TGTGCCAGCAGACCCACAGGGGACTCAAACTATGGCTACACCTTC.

This clone was counted a single time. The chain joins TRBV2 to TRBJ2-5, with 10 bases lining up with TRBD1. The germline V gene encodes CDR1 SNHLY and CDR2 FYNNEI. Losses at the gene ends were 5 bases for V and 5 bases for J; bases not matched to a gene: 5. This CDR3 comprises 14 residues. In DNA form, the CDR3 reads TGTGCCAGCAGTAGACAGGGGGCTAGGGAGACCCAGTACTTC. Protein product: CASSRQGARETQYF.

This clone has just one count. This chain connects TRBV5-4 to TRBJ2-1; 12 nucleotides agree with TRBD2. Germline trimming cut 3 bases from V and 4 bases from J; bases unmatched to any gene: 5. Germline CDR1 SGHNT, CDR2 YYREEE (reference sequence). The CDR3 runs 16 residues. CDR3 sequence reads: CASSSTTSGSYNEQFF. CDR3 nucleotide sequence: TGTGCCAGCAGCTCGACGACTAGCGGGAGTTACAATGAGCAGTTCTTC.

J is TRBJ2-7 and V is TRBV6-1; 9 bases align to TRBD1. The J segment lost 6 bases and the V segment lost 5 bases, leaving 11 bases of the junction unmatched. The CDR3 runs 15 residues. Germline lookup yields CDR1 MNHNS and CDR2 SASEGT. The CDR3 nucleotides read TGTGCCAGCAGTAGACAGGGGGGGCGTTCGAGCGAGCAGTACTTC. Residues: CASSRQGGRSSEQYF.

This chain joins TRBV7-9 and TRBJ1-1; D is possibly TRBD1 (5 bases). CDR1 SEHNR and CDR2 FQNEAQ come from the germline V gene (reference sequence). V dropped 5 bases and J dropped 5 bases, with 15 bases sitting between them. The CDR3 covers 14 residues. The CDR3 DNA sequence: TGTGCCAGCAGCCTCGAGGGGAGGGGAACTGAAGCTTTCTTT. Residues: CASSLEGRGTEAFF.

This clone was observed once. This sequence joins TRBV11-2 and TRBJ2-7, with 9 bases lining up with TRBD1. In germline, CDR1 is SGHAT, CDR2 FQNNGV. With V trimmed by 1 base and J by 4 bases, 8 bases remained unmatched. The CDR3 contains 16 residues. The CDR3 protein is CASSLVSGQGMYEQYF. In DNA, the CDR3 is TGTGCCAGCAGCTTAGTATCGGGACAGGGTATGTACGAGCAGTACTTC.

The chain employs TRBV4-3 and TRBJ2-7, with a tentative D call TRBD1 (6 bases). The CDR3 is made up of 17 amino acids. V lost 3 bases, J lost 5 bases, and 23 bases lay in between. In germline, CDR1 is LGHNA, CDR2 YSLEER. The CDR3 nucleotides are TGCGCCAGCAGCCAGGGGCAGGGGACCTCAGGACCCAACGAGCAGTACTTC. Its translation: CASSQGQGTSGPNEQYF.

This clone came up a few times. The V gene is TRBV7-2, the J gene TRBJ2-7; 9 bases match TRBD2. The CDR3 covers 14 residues. CDR1 SGHTA and CDR2 FQGNSA come from the germline V gene. The ends lost 2 bases at V and 9 bases at J; junction bases unmatched: 8. The CDR3 here is CASSLRREGEGQYF. DNA of the CDR3: TGTGCCAGCAGCTTACGGCGGGAGGGGGAAGGGCAGTACTTC.

V gene TRBV4-3 combines with J gene TRBJ1-3, with D unclear. This CDR3 region has 15 residues. Germline values: CDR1 LGHNA, CDR2 YSLEER. V shed 5 bases and J shed 0 bases, with 11 bases lying between them. In DNA form, the CDR3 reads TGCGCCAGCAGCATCGGAGCTTACTCTGGAAACACCATATATTTT. Translation: CASSIGAYSGNTIYF.

The rearrangement links TRBV5-1 to TRBJ2-3; no clear D. Germline V CDR1 and CDR2: SGHRS, YFSETQ. The CDR3 spans 15 residues. V was clipped by 2 bases and J by 0 bases, with 10 bases between them. The CDR3 loop is CASSLTVTSTDTQYF. CDR3 bases: TGCGCCAGCAGCTTAACAGTTACTAGCACAGATACGCAGTATTTT.

This clone was recorded only once. At the DNA level, this CDR3 is encoded by other sequences in the same sample as well. The genes are TRBV19 and TRBJ1-1; no clear D. This CDR3 is built from 15 residues. Trimming cost V 3 bases and J 0 bases, with 11 bases left between them. CDR1 LNHDA and CDR2 SQIVND come from the germline V gene (reference sequence). The CDR3 DNA follows: TGTGCCAGTAGTATGAACAGACTAATGAACACTGAAGCTTTCTTT. Translated, it gives CASSMNRLMNTEAFF.